The 10 T cell receptor beta chains presented below share a single source sample, sequenced in a study of blood T cells in healthy people across ages. A sample-barcoded 5' primer and a J-beta primer mix were used in a second PCR of roughly 6 to 11 cycles. TCRdb re-called the 5' RACE reads with MiXCR, one entry per CDR3 protein. Of 1.5 million to 2 million distinct CDR3 sequences in the sample, roughly 27% were seen once. Sequenced input: blood. The source of these receptors is a woman aged 25 to 45 in good health.

The chain employs TRBV12-3 or TRBV12-4 and TRBJ1-5; possibly TRBD1 for D (5 bases). The V end was cut by 3 bases, the J end by 3 bases, with 12 bases between. The CDR3 consists of 15 residues. The CDR3 nucleotides are TGTGCCAGCAGTTTTAGGGGCGGGGACAATCAGCCCCAGCATTTT. Translation gives CASSFRGGDNQPQHF.

Many counts were recorded for this clonotype. V gene TRBV11-1 combines with J gene TRBJ2-1; 10 bases map to TRBD2. With V trimmed by 0 bases and J by 9 bases, 5 bases remained unmatched. CDR1 and CDR2 (germline): SGHAT, FQDESV (reference sequence). The CDR3 has 15 amino acids. CDR3 in amino acids: CASSLAAGGQVEQFF. The DNA of the CDR3 is TGTGCCAGCAGCTTAGCAGCGGGGGGGCAGGTTGAGCAGTTCTTC.

The chain is built from TRBV12-3 or TRBV12-4 and TRBJ2-1, with D perhaps TRBD1 or TRBD2 (5 bases each). V was shortened by 5 bases and J by 4 bases, with 18 bases between the two germline ends. The CDR3 is made up of 16 amino acids. The DNA of the CDR3 is TGTGCCAGCAGTATGAGGGACGGAGTCTCTTACAATGAGCAGTTCTTC. Protein: CASSMRDGVSYNEQFF.

The rearrangement uses TRBV6-7 and TRBJ2-7; 8 positions match TRBD2. TRBV6-7 is marked as an open reading frame, function uncertain. J lost 0 bases, V lost 0 bases, and 10 bases had no gene match. The CDR3 consists of 18 residues. The CDR3 here is CASSYSIGVRGDSYEQYF. The CDR3 DNA reads TGTGCCAGCAGTTACTCGATCGGGGTGCGGGGGGACTCCTACGAGCAGTACTTC.

The chain is built from TRBV3-1 and TRBJ2-1; TRBD2 is a possible D gene (5 bases). The CDR3 has 14 residues. Trimming pared 3 bases from V and 6 bases from J, leaving 12 bases between. The germline gives CDR1 LGHDT, CDR2 YNNKEL (reference sequence). DNA for the CDR3: TGTGCCAGCAGCCACCAACGGGGTTTCAATGAGCAGTTCTTC. Protein product: CASSHQRGFNEQFF.

The chain is built from TRBV7-9 and TRBJ2-4; TRBD1 is a possible D gene (6 bases). The last part of the DNA fits TRBJ2-7 better; the J call may be wrong. Germline-derived CDR1 and CDR2 are SEHNR and FQNEAQ (reference sequence). The CDR3 sequence is 14 residues long. The CDR3 here is CASSLGRGYDEQYF. CDR3 in DNA: TGTGCCAGCAGCTTAGGCAGGGGTTACGACGAGCAGTACTTC.

With regard to this clonotype: Possible read error: a much larger clone is one base away. J is TRBJ2-1 and V is TRBV3-1; D ambiguous. Deletions cut 1 base from V and 10 bases from J, with 14 bases between. The CDR3 is 14 amino acids. CDR1 is LGHDT, CDR2 YNNKEL, per germline (reference sequence). CDR3 loop: CASSQGSGSYEQFF. The CDR3 DNA reads as TGTGCCAGCAGCCAAGGTTCGGGCTCCTACGAGCAGTTCTTC.

V usage is TRBV29-1 and J usage is TRBJ2-2; TRBD2 aligns across 7 bases. Germline lookup yields CDR1 SQVTM and CDR2 ANQGSEA. This CDR3 contains 14 residues. The ends lost 4 bases at V and 4 bases at J; junction bases unmatched: 6. The CDR3 is CSVGRGGSTGELFF. In nucleotides, the CDR3 is TGCAGCGTTGGGAGGGGCGGGAGCACCGGGGAGCTGTTTTTT.

The gene calls are TRBV6-6 and TRBJ2-5; D remains ambiguous. V was pared by 2 bases and J by 11 bases, with 15 bases between. CDR3 size: 13 residues. Germline V gives CDR1 MNHNY, CDR2 SVGAGI (reference sequence). CDR3 nucleotide sequence: TGTGCCAGCAGTTACCCCCCGTTGGTGATGCAGTACTTC. Protein product: CASSYPPLVMQYF.

This chain joins TRBV5-6 and TRBJ2-7; 8 nucleotides match TRBD1. The ends lost 0 bases at V and 2 bases at J; junction bases unmatched: 4. Germline V gives CDR1 SGHDT, CDR2 YYEEEE. CDR3 length equals 15 residues. The CDR3 reads CASSLARGPAYEQYF. CDR3 nucleotides: TGTGCCAGCAGCTTGGCCAGGGGGCCAGCCTACGAGCAGTACTTC.